Each of the 4 T cell receptor beta chains below was sequenced from the same sample in a study of CD8 T cells in ankylosing spondylitis. Via MiXCR, TCRdb re-called the 5' RACE reads, giving one row per CDR3 protein. The sample includes about 130,000 distinct CDR3 sequences, approximately 9.7% of them seen just once. The source material was blood, either unsorted or a sorted T cell fraction (not recorded which). These receptors were taken from a male donor with ankylosing spondylitis or in good health (not recorded which).

This clonotype was found a few times. This CDR3 is CASSSLAGVGDTQYF. CDR3 bases: TGTGCCAGCAGCTCCCTAGCGGGAGTCGGGGATACGCAGTATTTT. V gene TRBV7-2 combines with J gene TRBJ2-3; 10 nucleotides align to TRBD2. The trim removed 4 bases at V and 6 bases at J, leaving 7 bases unmatched. Germline values: CDR1 SGHTA, CDR2 FQGNSA. The CDR3 has 15 amino acids.

Ten or more counts support this clonotype. The chain has TRBV20-1 and TRBJ2-3; perhaps TRBD2 as D (6 bases). This CDR3 is 14 amino acids long. V dropped 0 bases and J dropped 4 bases, with 11 bases sitting between them. Germline V CDR1 and CDR2: DFQATT, SNEGSKA (reference sequence). CDR3 sequence (DNA): TGCAGTGCTAGAGAGGGAGGATGGGCAGATACGCAGTATTTT. Protein: CSAREGGWADTQYF.

This clonotype was seen only a few times. The chain employs TRBV2 and TRBJ2-1; TRBD1 might be the D (6 bases). This CDR3 spans 14 amino acids. V lost 8 bases, J lost 5 bases, and 16 bases lay in between. Germline V gene sequence: CDR1 SNHLY, CDR2 FYNNEI. CDR3 loop: CASQWDIGNNEQFF. The CDR3 nucleotides read TGTGCCAGCCAGTGGGACATCGGAAACAATGAGCAGTTCTTC.

Notes on this clonotype: This sequence may be a read error, since a much larger clone differs from it by one base. The chain recombines TRBV19 with TRBJ1-2; 8 positions agree with TRBD1. CDR1 is LNHDA, CDR2 SQIVND, per germline (reference sequence). CDR3 size: 15 residues. The trim removed 3 bases at V and 4 bases at J, leaving 7 bases unmatched. This chain's CDR3 is CASSIPGQGFYGYTF. The CDR3 nucleotides are TGTGCCAGTAGTATCCCCGGACAGGGATTCTATGGCTACACCTTC.